The text below deals with one T cell receptor beta chain. This specimen belongs to a study of shared clonotypes between healthy human individuals. Several immunoSEQ plates received, in even portions, the genomic DNA of each subset. Profiling relied on immunoSEQ multiplex PCR, and the TCRdb table lists in-frame clones only, not all of them. This sample has approximately 710,000 clones, with less than 95% found just once. The CDR3 length is 12 residues. CDR1 is SGHDT, CDR2 YYEEEE, per germline. Trimming pared 1 base from V and 4 bases from J, leaving 3 bases between. This TCR was recovered from a man aged 18 to 30 in good health. Some clones in this sample may be carry-over from other donors' samples. Material: memory CD8+ T cells from PBMCs. Subset given: CD45RO+ cells pooled with CCR7-negative TemRA cells. The chain uses TRBV5-6 and TRBJ2-1, with D unclear. The CDR3 here is CASSLWYNEQFF. DNA for the CDR3: TGTGCCAGCAGCTTGTGGTACAATGAGCAGTTCTTC.